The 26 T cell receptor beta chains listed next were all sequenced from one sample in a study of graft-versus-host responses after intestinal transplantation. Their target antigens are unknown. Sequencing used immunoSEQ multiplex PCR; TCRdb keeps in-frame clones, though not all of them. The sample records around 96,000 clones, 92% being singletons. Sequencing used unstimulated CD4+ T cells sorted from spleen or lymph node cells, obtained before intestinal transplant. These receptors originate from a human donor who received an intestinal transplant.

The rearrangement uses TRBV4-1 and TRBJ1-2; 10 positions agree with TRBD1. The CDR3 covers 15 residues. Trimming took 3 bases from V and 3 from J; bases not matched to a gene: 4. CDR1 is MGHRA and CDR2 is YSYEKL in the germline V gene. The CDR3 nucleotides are TGCGCCAGCAGCCATATGGACAGGGGGTACTATGGCTACACCTTC. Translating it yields CASSHMDRGYYGYTF.

The chain's CDR3 is CASILSGTGRTEAFF. The CDR3 DNA follows: TGTGCCAGCATTCTATCCGGGACAGGGAGGACTGAAGCTTTCTTT. The V gene is TRBV28, the J gene TRBJ1-1; 9 positions agree with TRBD1. CDR1 is MDHEN and CDR2 is SYDVKM in the germline V gene. The CDR3 is made up of 15 amino acids. V trimming: 7 bases; J trimming: 5 bases; junction bases outside the gene matches: 11.

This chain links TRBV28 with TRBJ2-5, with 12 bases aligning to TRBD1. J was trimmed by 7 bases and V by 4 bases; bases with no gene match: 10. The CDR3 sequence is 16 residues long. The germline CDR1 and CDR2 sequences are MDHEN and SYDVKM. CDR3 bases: TGTGCCAGCAGTTCACCCCCGGGACAGGGGGCCGGGACCCAGTACTTC. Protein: CASSSPPGQGAGTQYF.

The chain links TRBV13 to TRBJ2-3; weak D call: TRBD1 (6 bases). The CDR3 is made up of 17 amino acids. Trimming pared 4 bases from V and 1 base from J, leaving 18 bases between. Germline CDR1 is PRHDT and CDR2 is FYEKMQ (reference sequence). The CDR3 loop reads CASSYRTDSVGTDTQYF. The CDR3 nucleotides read TGTGCCAGCAGCTATAGGACAGACTCTGTTGGCACAGATACGCAGTATTTT.

The DNA of the CDR3 is TGTGCCAGCAGCCAACAGGGGGCGCAGATTCGTTCTGAAGCTTTCTTT. Translated: CASSQQGAQIRSEAFF. The rearrangement joins TRBV28 to TRBJ1-1; 9 bases map to TRBD1. The germline gives CDR1 MDHEN, CDR2 SYDVKM. V lost 6 bases to trimming and J lost 6 bases; unmatched junction nucleotides: 14. This CDR3 is 16 amino acids long.

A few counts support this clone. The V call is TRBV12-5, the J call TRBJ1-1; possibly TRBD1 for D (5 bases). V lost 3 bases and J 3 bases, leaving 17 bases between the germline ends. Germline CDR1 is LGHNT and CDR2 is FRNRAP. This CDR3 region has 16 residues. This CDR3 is CASGFSSGHVYTEAFF. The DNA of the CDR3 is TGTGCTAGTGGTTTCTCTTCAGGGCATGTATACACTGAAGCTTTCTTT.

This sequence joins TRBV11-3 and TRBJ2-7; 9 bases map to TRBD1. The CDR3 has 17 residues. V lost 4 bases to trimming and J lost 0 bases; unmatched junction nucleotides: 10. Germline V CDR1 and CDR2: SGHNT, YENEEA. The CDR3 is CASSSRTGGTSSYEQYF. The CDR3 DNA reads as TGTGCCAGCAGCTCGCGTACAGGGGGCACTAGCTCCTACGAGCAGTACTTC.

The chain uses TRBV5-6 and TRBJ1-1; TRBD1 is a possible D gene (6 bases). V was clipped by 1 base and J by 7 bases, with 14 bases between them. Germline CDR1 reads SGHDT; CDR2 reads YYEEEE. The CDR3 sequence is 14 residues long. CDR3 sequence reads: CASSLRGRGGEAFF. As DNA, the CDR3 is TGTGCCAGCAGCTTGAGGGGGAGGGGTGGTGAAGCTTTCTTT.

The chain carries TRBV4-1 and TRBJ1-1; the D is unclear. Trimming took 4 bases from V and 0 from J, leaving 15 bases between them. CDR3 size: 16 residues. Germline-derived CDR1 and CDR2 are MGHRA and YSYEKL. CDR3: CASSRGFLQLNTEAFF. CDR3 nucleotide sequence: TGCGCCAGCAGCCGAGGATTTCTGCAACTGAACACTGAAGCTTTCTTT.

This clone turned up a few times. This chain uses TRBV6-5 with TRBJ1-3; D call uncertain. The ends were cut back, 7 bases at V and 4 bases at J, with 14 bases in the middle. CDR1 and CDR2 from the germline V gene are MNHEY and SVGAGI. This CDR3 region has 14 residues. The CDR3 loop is CASTLPREGNTIYF. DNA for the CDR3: TGTGCCAGCACCCTACCCCGCGAGGGAAACACCATATATTTT.

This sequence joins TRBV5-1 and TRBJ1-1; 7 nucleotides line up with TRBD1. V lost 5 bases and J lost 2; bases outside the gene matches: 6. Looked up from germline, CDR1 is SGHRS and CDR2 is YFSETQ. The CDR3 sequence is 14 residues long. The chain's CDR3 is CASRPGQHNTEAFF. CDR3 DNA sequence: TGCGCCAGCAGACCGGGACAGCACAACACTGAAGCTTTCTTT. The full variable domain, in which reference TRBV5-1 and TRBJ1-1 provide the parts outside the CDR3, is KAGVTQTPRYLIKTRGQQVTLSCSPISGHRSVSWYQQTPGQGLQFLFEYFSETQRNKGNFPGRFSGRQFSNSRSEMNVSTLELGDSALYLCASRPGQHNTEAFFGQGTRLTVV.

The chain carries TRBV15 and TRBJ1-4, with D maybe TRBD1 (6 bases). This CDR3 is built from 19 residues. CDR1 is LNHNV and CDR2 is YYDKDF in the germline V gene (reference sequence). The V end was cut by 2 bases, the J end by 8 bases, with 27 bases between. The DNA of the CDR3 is TGTGCCACCAGCAGACCCGGGAGGCAGGCCAGGGGAAAAATCGAAAAACTGTTTTTT. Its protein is CATSRPGRQARGKIEKLFF. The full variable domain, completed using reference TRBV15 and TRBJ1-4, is DAMVIQNPRYQVTQFGKPVTLSCSQTLNHNVMYWYQQKSSQAPKLLFHYYDKDFNNEADTPDNFQSRRPNTSFCFLDIRSPGLGDTAMYLCATSRPGRQARGKIEKLFFGSGTQLSVL.

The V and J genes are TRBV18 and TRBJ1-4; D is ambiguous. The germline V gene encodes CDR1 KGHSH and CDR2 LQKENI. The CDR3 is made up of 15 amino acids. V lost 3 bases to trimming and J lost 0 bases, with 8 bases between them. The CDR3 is CASSPTTATNEKLFF. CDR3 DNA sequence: TGTGCCAGCTCACCCACGACTGCAACTAATGAAAAACTGTTTTTT.

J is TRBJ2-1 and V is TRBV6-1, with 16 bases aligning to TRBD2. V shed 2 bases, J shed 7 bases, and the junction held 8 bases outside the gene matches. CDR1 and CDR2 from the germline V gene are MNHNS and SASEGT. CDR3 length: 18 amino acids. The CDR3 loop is CASSERGTSGRAQNEQFF. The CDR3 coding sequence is TGTGCCAGCAGTGAACGTGGGACTAGCGGGAGGGCTCAGAATGAGCAGTTCTTC.

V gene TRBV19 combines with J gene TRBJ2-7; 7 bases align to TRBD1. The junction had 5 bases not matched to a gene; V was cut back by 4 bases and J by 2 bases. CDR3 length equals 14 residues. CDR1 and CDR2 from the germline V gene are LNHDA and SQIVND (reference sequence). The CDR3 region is CASSTQTGTYEQYF. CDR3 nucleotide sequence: TGTGCCAGTAGTACTCAGACAGGGACCTACGAGCAGTACTTC. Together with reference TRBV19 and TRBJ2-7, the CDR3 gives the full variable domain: DGGITQSPKYLFRKEGQNVTLSCEQNLNHDAMYWYRQDPGQGLRLIYYSQIVNDFQKGDIAEGYSVSREKKESFPLTVTSAQKNPTAFYLCASSTQTGTYEQYFGPGTRLTVT.

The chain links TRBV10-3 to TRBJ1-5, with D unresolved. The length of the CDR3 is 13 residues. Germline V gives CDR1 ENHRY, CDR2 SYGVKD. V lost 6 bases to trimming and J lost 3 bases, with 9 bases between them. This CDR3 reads CAIRPGINQPQHF. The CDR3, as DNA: TGTGCCATCAGACCAGGTATCAATCAGCCCCAGCATTTT.

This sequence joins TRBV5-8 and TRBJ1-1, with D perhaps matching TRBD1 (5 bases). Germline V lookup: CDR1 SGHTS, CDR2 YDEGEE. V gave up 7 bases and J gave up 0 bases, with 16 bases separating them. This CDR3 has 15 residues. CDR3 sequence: CASATGFQMNTEAFF. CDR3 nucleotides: TGTGCCAGCGCAACAGGATTTCAAATGAACACTGAAGCTTTCTTT. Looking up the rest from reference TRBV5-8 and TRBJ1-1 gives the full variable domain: EAGVTQSPTHLIKTRGQQATLRCSPISGHTSVYWYQQALGLGLQFLLWYDEGEERNRGNFPPRFSGRQFPNYSSELNVNALELEDSALYLCASATGFQMNTEAFFGQGTRLTVV.

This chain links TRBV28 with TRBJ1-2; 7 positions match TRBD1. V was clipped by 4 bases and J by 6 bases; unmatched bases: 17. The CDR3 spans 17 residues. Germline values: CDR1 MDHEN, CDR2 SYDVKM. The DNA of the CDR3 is TGTGCCAGCAGTTCCGCCGGGACAGCCATGGAAAAGGATGGCTACACCTTC. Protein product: CASSSAGTAMEKDGYTF.

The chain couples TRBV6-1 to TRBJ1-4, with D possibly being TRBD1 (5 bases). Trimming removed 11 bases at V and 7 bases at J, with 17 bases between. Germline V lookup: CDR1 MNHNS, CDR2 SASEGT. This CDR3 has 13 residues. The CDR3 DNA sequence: TGTGCCGCGAAGGGGCAGGGCCGTGAAAAACTGTTTTTT. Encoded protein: CAAKGQGREKLFF.

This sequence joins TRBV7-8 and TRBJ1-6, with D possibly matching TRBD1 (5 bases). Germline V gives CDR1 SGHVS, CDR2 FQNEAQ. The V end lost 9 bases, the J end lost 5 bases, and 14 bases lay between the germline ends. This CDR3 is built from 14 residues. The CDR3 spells CASTDQGDNSPLHF. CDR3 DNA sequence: TGTGCCAGTACGGACCAGGGTGATAATTCACCCCTCCACTTT.

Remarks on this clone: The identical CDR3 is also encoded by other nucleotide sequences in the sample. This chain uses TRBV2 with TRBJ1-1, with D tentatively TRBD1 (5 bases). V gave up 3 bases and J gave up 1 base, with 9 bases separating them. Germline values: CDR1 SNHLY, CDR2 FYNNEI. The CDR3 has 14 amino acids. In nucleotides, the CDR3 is TGTGCCAGCAGTGAGCAGGGAAGGAACACTGAAGCTTTCTTT. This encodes CASSEQGRNTEAFF.

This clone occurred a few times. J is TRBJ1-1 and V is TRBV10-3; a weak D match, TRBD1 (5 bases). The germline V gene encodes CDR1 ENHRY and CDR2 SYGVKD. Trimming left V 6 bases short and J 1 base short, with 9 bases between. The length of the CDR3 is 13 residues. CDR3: CAISREWNTEAFF. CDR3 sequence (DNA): TGTGCCATCAGCAGGGAATGGAACACTGAAGCTTTCTTT.

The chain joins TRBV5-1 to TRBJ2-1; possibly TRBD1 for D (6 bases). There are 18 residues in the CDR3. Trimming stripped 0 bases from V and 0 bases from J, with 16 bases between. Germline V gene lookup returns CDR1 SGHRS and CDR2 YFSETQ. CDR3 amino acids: CASSLANRATSSYNEQFF. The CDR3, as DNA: TGCGCCAGCAGCTTGGCCAACAGGGCTACGAGCTCCTACAATGAGCAGTTCTTC.

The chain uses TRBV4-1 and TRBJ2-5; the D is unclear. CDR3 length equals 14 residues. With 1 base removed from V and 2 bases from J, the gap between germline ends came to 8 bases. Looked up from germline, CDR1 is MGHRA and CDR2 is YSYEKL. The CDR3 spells CASSQAPIQETQYF. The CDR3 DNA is TGCGCCAGCAGCCAAGCGCCTATACAAGAGACCCAGTACTTC.

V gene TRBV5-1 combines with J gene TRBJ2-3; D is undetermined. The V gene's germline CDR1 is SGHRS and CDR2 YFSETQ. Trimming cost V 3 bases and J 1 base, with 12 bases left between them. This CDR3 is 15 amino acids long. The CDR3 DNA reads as TGCGCCAGCAGCTCACTCCTCTTAGGCACAGATACGCAGTATTTT. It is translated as CASSSLLLGTDTQYF.

The CDR3 reads CASSLGRDRISYEQYF. As DNA, the CDR3 is TGCGCCAGCAGCTTGGGCCGGGACAGGATCTCCTACGAGCAGTACTTC. The chain employs TRBV5-1 and TRBJ2-7; 8 bases are a match to TRBD1. Unmatched junction bases numbered 5, after V lost 0 bases and J lost 0 bases. The CDR3 sequence is 16 residues long. Germline V gene lookup returns CDR1 SGHRS and CDR2 YFSETQ.